This is a list of T cell receptor beta chains from one sample in a study of patients and donors after allogeneic stem cell transplantation. Each CDR3 protein is one row after TCRdb ran MiXCR on the RT-PCR reads. The repertoire holds 400,000 to 450,000 distinct CDR3 sequences, with roughly 16% as singletons. The sample comprised blood, either unsorted or a sorted T cell fraction (not recorded which). Receptors originate from a human donor who was either an allogeneic HSCT recipient or a stem cell or donor lymphocyte infusion donor (not recorded which). It is not recorded whose cells these are; they may come from a transplant donor. CDR3s include the opening cysteine and the closing phenylalanine or tryptophan. The D gene is left open where the match is weak. A row's size may be missing; if present it is once, few, many or a size class.

>14|TRBV4-2|few|NA|TRBJ2-2
CASSQVKDTGELFF
TGTGCCAGCAGCCAAGTAAAAGACACCGGGGAGCTGTTTTTT
>15|TRBV3-1|few|TRBD1|TRBJ1-4
CASSRGDRVDEKLFF
TGTGCCAGCAGCCGGGGGGACAGGGTAGATGAAAAACTGTTTTTT
>16|TRBV7-9|NA|TRBD2|TRBJ2-3
CASSLAGSGSRDTQYF
TGTGCCAGCAGCTTAGCTGGTAGCGGGAGCCGAGATACGCAGTATTTT
>14|TRBV12-5|once|NA|TRBJ1-4
CASGSEGAGEKLFF
TGTGCTAGTGGTTCCGAGGGCGCTGGGGAAAAACTGTTTTTT
>16|TRBV7-8|NA|NA|TRBJ2-7
CASSLSFPGRSYEQYF
TGTGCCAGCAGCTTATCTTTCCCCGGCAGGTCCTACGAGCAGTACTTC
>15|TRBV9|few|NA|TRBJ2-2
CASSVGGALTGELFF
TGTGCCAGCAGCGTAGGGGGGGCTTTGACCGGGGAGCTGTTTTTT
>14|TRBV5-1|few|TRBD1|TRBJ1-5
CASSFGDRGTGQHF
TGCGCCAGCAGTTTTGGGGACAGGGGGACGGGACAGCATTTT
>15|TRBV28|NA|NA|TRBJ2-7
CASSLSTIGPYEQYF
TGTGCCAGCAGTTTATCCACCATAGGACCCTACGAGCAGTACTTC
>10|TRBV7-8|NA|NA|TRBJ2-1
CASSFKDPVF
TGTGCCAGCAGCTTTAAGGATCCTGTCTTC
>14|TRBV6-1|few|NA|TRBJ2-7
CASTWGANSYEQYF
TGTGCCAGCACCTGGGGGGCCAACTCCTACGAGCAGTACTTC
>12|TRBV20-1|few|NA|TRBJ1-4
CSGGPGKGKLFF
TGCAGTGGGGGCCCTGGAAAAGGAAAACTGTTTTTT
>13|TRBV30|once|NA|TRBJ2-6
CAWRWERANVLTF
TGTGCCTGGAGATGGGAACGGGCCAACGTCCTGACTTTC
>15|TRBV5-1|many|NA|TRBJ2-1
CASGVTGLDYNEQFF
TGCGCCAGCGGGGTCACGGGACTCGACTACAATGAGCAGTTCTTC
>13|TRBV5-1|few|NA|TRBJ2-1
CASSTGTHNEQFF
TGCGCCAGCAGCACCGGGACCCACAATGAGCAGTTCTTC
>15|TRBV6-1|NA|NA|TRBJ1-2
CASSGRGGLNYGYTF
TGTGCCAGCAGTGGCCGAGGGGGTTTAAACTATGGCTACACCTTC
>15|TRBV4-1|few|TRBD1|TRBJ1-1
CASSQLLRGPPRAFF
TGCGCCAGCAGCCAGCTCCTCAGGGGGCCCCCGAGGGCTTTCTTT
>13|TRBV29-1|many|NA|TRBJ2-7
CSVIGQGPYEQYF
TGCAGCGTTATTGGGCAGGGTCCATACGAGCAGTACTTC
>14|TRBV2|few|NA|TRBJ2-7
CASSVLLEGYEQYF
TGTGCCAGCAGTGTTCTACTAGAGGGATACGAGCAGTACTTC
>15|TRBV20-1|many|TRBD2|TRBJ2-3
CSARAASGGATTQYF
TGCAGTGCTAGAGCAGCTAGCGGGGGGGCGACTACGCAGTATTTT
>15|TRBV12-3/TRBV12-4|many|TRBD1|TRBJ1-3
CASSVGQRAGNTIYF
TGTGCCAGCAGTGTGGGACAGAGAGCTGGAAACACCATATATTTT
>16|TRBV12-3/TRBV12-4|few|TRBD2|TRBJ2-3
CASSVLAGASTDTQYF
TGTGCCAGCAGTGTTTTAGCGGGGGCTAGCACAGATACGCAGTATTTT
>14|TRBV5-5|few|NA|TRBJ1-2
CASSQEEYMGSYTF
TGTGCCAGCAGCCAGGAGGAGTATATGGGGAGCTACACCTTC
>16|TRBV7-2|NA|TRBD2|TRBJ2-7
CASSLASGGTAYEQYF
TGTGCCAGCAGCTTAGCTAGCGGGGGGACTGCATACGAGCAGTACTTC
>12|TRBV5-5|many|NA|TRBJ2-7
CASSLWMGEQYF
TGTGCCAGCAGCTTGTGGATGGGGGAGCAGTACTTC
>17|TRBV6-5|NA|TRBD1|TRBJ2-1
CASSYSYWGQGGHEQFF
TGTGCCAGCAGTTATTCTTATTGGGGACAGGGGGGACATGAGCAGTTCTTC
>13|TRBV4-2|NA|NA|TRBJ2-3
CASSQEPTDTQYF
TGTGCCAGCAGCCAAGAACCCACAGATACGCAGTATTTT
>15|TRBV4-3|many|TRBD1|TRBJ2-7
CASSPGQGAIHEQYF
TGCGCCAGCAGCCCCGGACAGGGCGCAATCCACGAGCAGTACTTC
>15|TRBV7-9|few|TRBD2|TRBJ2-1
CASSPRGLALDEQFF
TGTGCCAGCAGCCCCCGGGGACTAGCGTTGGATGAGCAGTTCTTC
>14|TRBV7-9|NA|NA|TRBJ1-2
CASSSQTENYGYTF
TGTGCCAGCAGCTCTCAGACAGAAAACTATGGCTACACCTTC
>15|TRBV12-3/TRBV12-4|few|TRBD2|TRBJ2-2
CASSFLERGTGELFF
TGTGCCAGCAGTTTCTTGGAGCGGGGCACCGGGGAGCTGTTTTTT
>16|TRBV7-3|NA|NA|TRBJ2-3
CASSPLSQRYTDTQYF
TGTGCCAGCAGCCCCCTAAGCCAGAGGTATACAGATACGCAGTATTTT
>16|TRBV7-8|few|NA|TRBJ2-1
CASSRSEGMKENEQFF
TGTGCCAGCAGCCGATCTGAGGGGATGAAGGAGAATGAGCAGTTCTTC
>15|TRBV27|few|NA|TRBJ1-2
CASSLSGGAVYGYTF
TGTGCCAGCAGTTTATCCGGTGGGGCCGTCTATGGCTACACCTTC
>14|TRBV4-1|many|TRBD1|TRBJ1-2
CASSPAGQLYGYTF
TGCGCCAGCAGCCCAGCGGGACAGCTCTATGGCTACACCTTC
>18|TRBV4-3|NA|TRBD2|TRBJ2-2
CASSQDGASGAPTGELFF
TGCGCCAGCAGCCAAGATGGGGCTAGCGGGGCTCCCACCGGGGAGCTGTTTTTT
>17|TRBV12-3/TRBV12-4|few|TRBD2|TRBJ2-1
CASSLGLRGRRHNEQFF
TGTGCCAGCAGTTTAGGATTACGCGGGAGGAGGCACAATGAGCAGTTCTTC
>14|TRBV7-9|many|TRBD2|TRBJ2-7
CASNEAGGTYEQYF
TGTGCCAGCAACGAAGCGGGAGGGACTTACGAGCAGTACTTC
>17|TRBV6-2/TRBV6-3|few|NA|TRBJ1-5
CASGPWAGSYSNQPQHF
TGTGCCAGCGGCCCTTGGGCTGGAAGCTATAGCAATCAGCCCCAGCATTTT
>15|TRBV6-2/TRBV6-3|NA|NA|TRBJ2-3
CASRKVVIRTDTQYF
TGTGCCAGCAGAAAGGTTGTCATCCGCACAGATACGCAGTATTTT
>15|TRBV5-1|few|NA|TRBJ2-3
CASSAGWGGTDTQYF
TGCGCCAGCAGCGCGGGCTGGGGGGGCACAGATACGCAGTATTTT
>16|TRBV4-2|few|TRBD2|TRBJ2-3
CASSQVLAGSTDTQYF
TGTGCCAGCAGCCAAGTCCTAGCGGGAAGCACAGATACGCAGTATTTT
>16|TRBV20-1|few|TRBD2|TRBJ2-3
CSARATSGRPRDTQYF
TGCAGTGCTAGAGCGACTAGCGGGAGGCCCAGAGATACGCAGTATTTT
>13|TRBV7-9|NA|NA|TRBJ1-2
CASSVTVNYGYTF
TGTGCCAGCAGTGTAACAGTTAACTATGGCTACACCTTC
>11|TRBV5-6|few|NA|TRBJ1-1
CASSGGAEAFF
TGTGCCAGCAGCGGGGGGGCTGAAGCTTTCTTT
>15|TRBV9|few|TRBD1|TRBJ2-7
CASSVGQGVPYEQYF
TGTGCCAGCAGCGTAGGACAGGGAGTCCCCTACGAGCAGTACTTC
>12|TRBV6-2/TRBV6-3|NA|NA|TRBJ2-7
CASSPGNYEQYF
TGTGCCAGCAGCCCCGGGAACTACGAGCAGTACTTC